This TCR beta chain was observed in a study of OX40 agonist ivuxolimab in advanced cancers. Turning to the study itself: Checkpoint inhibitors had been given previously to 35% to 50% of patients.

Sequencing used immunoSEQ multiplex PCR; TCRdb keeps in-frame clones, though not all of them. This table has under 80,000 clones, about four fifths appearing once. Concerning this clone itself: As yet, its antigen is unknown.

Overall study findings and caveats: Dose levels from 0.1 to 3.0 mg/kg saw CD4+ and CD8+ blood T cells expand clonally by week 6.

Germline V gives CDR1 MNHNS, CDR2 SASEGT. The V and J ends lost 6 bases and 4 bases respectively, with 4 bases between them. The CDR3 spans 10 residues. Blood samples were obtained at baseline, cycle 4 day 1, and cycle 7 day 1. J is TRBJ2-7 and V is TRBV6-1, with D unresolved. The input for sequencing was CD4+ or CD8+ T cells sorted from blood, taken in a trial of the OX40 agonist ivuxolimab. This receptor was taken from an adult with an advanced solid tumor such as melanoma, head and neck, liver or kidney cancer. CDR3 in amino acids: CASRRYEQYF. The CDR3 DNA is TGTGCCAGCAGAAGGTACGAGCAGTACTTC.